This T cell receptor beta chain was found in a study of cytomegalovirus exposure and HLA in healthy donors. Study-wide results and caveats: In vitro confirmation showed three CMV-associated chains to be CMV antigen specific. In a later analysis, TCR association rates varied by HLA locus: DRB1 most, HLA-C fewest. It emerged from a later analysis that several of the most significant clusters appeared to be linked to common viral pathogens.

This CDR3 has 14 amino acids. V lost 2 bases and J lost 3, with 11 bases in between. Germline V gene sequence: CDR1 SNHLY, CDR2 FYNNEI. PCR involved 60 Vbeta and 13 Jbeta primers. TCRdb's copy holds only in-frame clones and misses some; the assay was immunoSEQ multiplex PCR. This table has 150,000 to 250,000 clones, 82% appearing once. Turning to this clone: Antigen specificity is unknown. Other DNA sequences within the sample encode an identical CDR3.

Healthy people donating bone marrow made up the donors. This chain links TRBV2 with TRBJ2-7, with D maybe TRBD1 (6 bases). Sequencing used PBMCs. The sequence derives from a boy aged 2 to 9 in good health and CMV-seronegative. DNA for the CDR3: TGTGCCAGCAGTGAACGAGGGGGAAGCTACGAGCAGTACTTC. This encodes CASSERGGSYEQYF.